Detailed here is one T cell receptor beta chain. In its sample, this clone was seen once. The antigen it binds to is not known. The sample holds no much larger clone one base away, and base qualities are not on file. TCRbeta CDR3 regions were amplified from genomic DNA by means of the immunoSEQ Assay, a bias-controlled multiplex PCR. Per the source publication's procedure: Within the assay, amplification of reference gene primers was used to estimate how many nucleated cells each sample contained. Sequence reads were collapsed and filtered to measure the absolute abundance of every unique TCRbeta CDR3 rearrangement. For each sample, productive Simpson clonality was calculated as the square root of Simpson's diversity index across productive rearrangements. This immuneACCESS table, as held by TCRdb, lists in-frame sequences with V and J called but not all clones. Of the missing ones, under half trace to an unresolved V gene in checked studies; the others have no known cause. V and J calls and clone size come straight from that table; D and trimming were deduced from the DNA. The sample includes about 76,000 clones, with approximately 86% observed a single time. Roughly a sixth of the sample lies in the top ten.

These data originate in a study of blood T cell repertoires in COVID-19 (dated by TCRdb to 2019 to 2021). The study in broad terms: The collaborator samples originated in the United States, Italy and Spain and spanned the acute and convalescent phases of COVID-19. The material from the prospective study consisted of cDNA or gDNA derived from T cells, B-cell-depleted T cells, or PBMCs. Deeply sampled blood TCRbeta repertoires from subjects exposed to, actively infected with, or recovered from COVID-19 were included in the dataset. A freely available public database, intended as a resource for researchers studying the immune response to SARS-CoV-2, is where the repertoires were released. The samples were drawn from the first 160 participants of the ongoing ImmuneRACE study and from 1,254 subjects provided by 6 global collaborators. The sample metadata nearly always contained a de-identified subject ID, COVID-19 status, age in years and sex. Where available, HLA class I and class II types were obtained from metadata supplied by the sample provider rather than from assay-based typing. The study at large found these results: Clinical and demographic metadata were provided uncurated, with the amount varying by source and participant.

Collaborating institutions collected whole blood in K2EDTA tubes following their own protocols. For TCRbeta analysis, collaborator samples were shipped as frozen whole blood, as isolated PBMCs, or as DNA extracted from either sample type. This receptor was taken from a human donor in a cohort sampled during active COVID-19. The sample taken for sequencing was peripheral blood.

The DNA reads TGCGCCAGCAGCTGGAACGACTACCCCGCCTACAATGAGCAGTTCTTC. Translated, it reads CASSWNDYPAYNEQFF. The chain couples TRBV5-1 to TRBJ2-1; the D gene is perhaps TRBD2, on 5 matching bases. V loses 3 bases, J loses 2 bases, and the germline ends lie 15 bases apart. CDR3 length: 16 amino acids, cysteine to phenylalanine. CDR3 DNA is the only sequence kept; it has 48 bases, read in frame from the first base. CDR1 SGHRS and CDR2 YFSETQ were looked up in the germline V gene.